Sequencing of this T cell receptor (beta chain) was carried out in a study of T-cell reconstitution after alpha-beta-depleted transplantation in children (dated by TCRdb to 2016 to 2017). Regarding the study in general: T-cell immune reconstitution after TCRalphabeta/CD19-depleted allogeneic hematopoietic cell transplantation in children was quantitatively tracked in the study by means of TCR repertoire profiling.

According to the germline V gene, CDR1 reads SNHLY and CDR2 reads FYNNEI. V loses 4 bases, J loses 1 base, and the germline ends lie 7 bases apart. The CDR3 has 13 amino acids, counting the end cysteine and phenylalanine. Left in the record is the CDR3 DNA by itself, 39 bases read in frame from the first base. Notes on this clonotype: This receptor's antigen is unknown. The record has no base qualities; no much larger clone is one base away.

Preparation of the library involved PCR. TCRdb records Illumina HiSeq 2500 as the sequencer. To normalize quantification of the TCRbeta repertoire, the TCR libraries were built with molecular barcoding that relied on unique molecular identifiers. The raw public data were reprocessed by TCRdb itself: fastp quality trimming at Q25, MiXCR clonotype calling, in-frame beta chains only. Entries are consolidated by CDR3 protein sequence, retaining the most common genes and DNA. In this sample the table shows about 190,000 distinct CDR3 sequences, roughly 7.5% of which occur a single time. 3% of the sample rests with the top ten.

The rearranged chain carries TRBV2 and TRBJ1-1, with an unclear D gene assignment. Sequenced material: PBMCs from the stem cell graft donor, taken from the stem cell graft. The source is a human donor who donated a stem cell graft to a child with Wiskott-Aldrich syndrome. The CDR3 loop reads CASSVGWNTEAFF. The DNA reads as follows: TGTGCCAGCAGTGTTGGCTGGAACACTGAAGCTTTCTTT.